This T cell receptor (beta chain) was found in a study of T-cell memory formation after mild COVID-19. Overall study: Clustering of TCRs was largely donor specific. Points from the study as a whole: In second-wave clones peaking day 37, SARS-CoV-2 specificity remained unconfirmed. Memory cells collected pre-infection included some clones that later responded, suggesting cross-reactive memory joined.

CDR3 length equals 18 residues. Losses at the gene ends were 5 bases for V and 6 bases for J; bases not matched to a gene: 12. Germline lookup yields CDR1 SEHNR and CDR2 FQNEAQ (reference sequence). The authors produced TCR alpha and TCR beta cDNA libraries with sample barcodes and UMIs by 5'RACE using constant-segment primers. TCRdb analysed the 5' RACE reads with MiXCR anew, one entry per CDR3 protein. The repertoire includes hundreds of thousands of distinct CDR3 sequences, just over 20% of them detected once, and under 15% sits in the top ten. Points on this clonotype: Antigen specificity is unknown.

The clonotype comes from an adult woman who had mild COVID-19 (a few samples of this study predate the infection). Cell type and time point are not known. V and J are TRBV7-9 and TRBJ2-2; TRBD2 aligns across 13 bases. What was sequenced was PBMCs or a T cell subset sorted from them (not recorded which). For the CDR3, the DNA is TGTGCCAGCAGCCCTCCCTGGACTAGCGGGAGACGGCCCGGGGAGCTGTTTTTT. This sequence encodes CASSPPWTSGRRPGELFF.